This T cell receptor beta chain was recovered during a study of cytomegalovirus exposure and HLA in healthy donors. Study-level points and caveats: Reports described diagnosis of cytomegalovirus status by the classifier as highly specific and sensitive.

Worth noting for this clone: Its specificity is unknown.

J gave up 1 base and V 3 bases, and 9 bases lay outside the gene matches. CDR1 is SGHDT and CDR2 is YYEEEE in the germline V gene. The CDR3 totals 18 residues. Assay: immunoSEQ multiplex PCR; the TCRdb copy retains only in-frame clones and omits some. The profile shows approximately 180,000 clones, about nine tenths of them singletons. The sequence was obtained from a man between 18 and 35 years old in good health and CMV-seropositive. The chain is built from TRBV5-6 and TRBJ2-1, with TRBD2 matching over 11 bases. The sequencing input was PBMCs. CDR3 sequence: CASSSPLAGGRSYNEQFF. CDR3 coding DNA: TGTGCCAGCAGCTCACCCTTAGCGGGAGGGCGTTCCTACAATGAGCAGTTCTTC.